This is a list of T cell receptor beta chains from one sample in a study of T-cell reconstitution after alpha-beta-depleted transplantation in children. One entry per CDR3 protein, called by TCRdb with MiXCR from the PCR reads. This table has some 490,000 distinct CDR3 sequences, roughly an eighth appearing once. Material: PBMCs from the stem cell graft donor, obtained from the stem cell graft. The receptors were sampled from a human donor who donated a stem cell graft to a child with combined immunodeficiency. CDR3s include the opening cysteine and the closing phenylalanine or tryptophan. Not all rows give a size; the values are once, few, many and, for expanded clones, a class.

v_gene: TRBV7-9; abundance: .; CDR3aa: CASSLVQGVQETQYF
v_gene: TRBV6-2/TRBV6-3; abundance: many; CDR3aa: CASSYREGSYEQYF
v_gene: TRBV28; abundance: .; CDR3aa: CASSLWTGGIYGYTF
v_gene: TRBV14; abundance: .; CDR3aa: CASSPQGLAGAYEQYF
v_gene: TRBV29-1; abundance: many; CDR3aa: CSVAPGRPGTEAFF
v_gene: TRBV27; abundance: few; CDR3aa: CASSLDPHPNTEAFF
v_gene: TRBV25-1; abundance: many; CDR3aa: CASSESADTQYF
v_gene: TRBV12-3/TRBV12-4; abundance: many; CDR3aa: CASSLQGIRTEAFF
v_gene: TRBV19; abundance: .; CDR3aa: CASSIDLQDTEAFF
v_gene: TRBV28; abundance: .; CDR3aa: CASSGTLMTTWHF
v_gene: TRBV10-3; abundance: once; CDR3aa: CAISESGRDTQYF
v_gene: TRBV6-4; abundance: few; CDR3aa: CASPDRGCSYEQYF
v_gene: TRBV7-2; abundance: .; CDR3aa: CASSTLAGGAQETQYF
v_gene: TRBV24-1; abundance: .; CDR3aa: CATSTSREGQQETQYF
v_gene: TRBV29-1; abundance: few; CDR3aa: CSMTRRNNEQFF
v_gene: TRBV5-1; abundance: many; CDR3aa: CASSGDRTNTGELFF
v_gene: TRBV12-2; abundance: .; CDR3aa: CASLGGGKGEQYF
v_gene: TRBV13; abundance: few; CDR3aa: CASSFGGAGNTEAFF
v_gene: TRBV9; abundance: .; CDR3aa: CASSPEGGLRGETQYF
v_gene: TRBV10-3; abundance: few; CDR3aa: CAISATTNEQFF
v_gene: TRBV20-1; abundance: .; CDR3aa: CSAREGTGTTYEQYF
v_gene: TRBV12-3/TRBV12-4; abundance: .; CDR3aa: CASSHGQYNEQFF
v_gene: TRBV14; abundance: .; CDR3aa: CASSPTGSLTEAFF
v_gene: TRBV11-2; abundance: .; CDR3aa: CASSFWTSGNHEQYF
v_gene: TRBV3-1; abundance: .; CDR3aa: CASSQDRIGMNTEAFF
v_gene: TRBV20-1; abundance: few; CDR3aa: CSARVPPGEQYF
v_gene: TRBV7-3; abundance: .; CDR3aa: CASSSGPEDYGYTF
v_gene: TRBV29-1; abundance: few; CDR3aa: CSADQTALSNYGYTF
v_gene: TRBV12-3/TRBV12-4; abundance: once; CDR3aa: CASSPQLASFSYEQYF
v_gene: TRBV29-1; abundance: .; CDR3aa: CSVRDRRYTDTQYF
v_gene: TRBV7-2; abundance: .; CDR3aa: CASSTRLALTDTQYF
v_gene: TRBV5-1; abundance: few; CDR3aa: CASSLASDHGDTQYF
v_gene: TRBV6-1; abundance: many; CDR3aa: CASSDRTVGGYTF
v_gene: TRBV6-1; abundance: few; CDR3aa: CASKNRGANTEAFF
v_gene: TRBV6-2/TRBV6-3; abundance: many; CDR3aa: CASSLLQRTNTEAFF
v_gene: TRBV20-1; abundance: .; CDR3aa: CSAQGQETQYF
v_gene: TRBV7-8; abundance: few; CDR3aa: CASSPKSAGGSYTF